This T cell receptor beta chain was recorded in a study of T cell responses to AZD1222 COVID-19 vaccine. Findings and limits, study-wide: A mostly white British donor set with more females was recruited, and clonal diversity was possibly underestimated. Researchers report vaccine-associated CD4 TCRs spanning spike, with dominance at 160-218 and 743-854.

As to this clone: The antigen remains undetermined.

Here immunoSEQ multiplex PCR was the method, and the copy in TCRdb shows in-frame clones only, minus some. The data contain 150,000 to 200,000 clones, roughly 88% of them singletons. V was clipped by 4 bases and J by 2 bases, with 14 bases between them. The CDR3 contains 15 residues. Germline V CDR1 and CDR2: MNHEY, SMNVEV (reference sequence). The chain recombines TRBV27 with TRBJ2-5; no clear D. Sequenced material: peripheral blood, taken 28 days after the second AZD1222 dose. This clonotype was sampled from an adult who received the AZD1222 COVID-19 vaccine. The CDR3 loop is CASSSLGRLQETQYF. CDR3 in DNA: TGTGCCAGCAGTTCCTTAGGACGCTTACAAGAGACCCAGTACTTC.